These 22 T cell receptor beta chains were all obtained from the same sample, sequenced in a study of Ad26.COV2.S vaccination and SARS-CoV-2 variants. Treatment given: about 20 received Ad26.COV2.S at low or high dose, single or two shots; about 5 received placebo; per-sample allocation not given. After the first vaccine or placebo injection, samples were drawn on day 63. TCRdb keeps only in-frame clones here, not all; method: immunoSEQ multiplex PCR. This sample has hundreds of thousands of clones, with around 87% found just once. The specimen was peripheral blood, collected in a trial of Ad26.COV2.S vaccine versus placebo. The receptors come from a person aged 18-65 years who received the Ad26.COV2.S COVID-19 vaccine or a placebo.

The rearrangement joins TRBV28 to TRBJ1-5, with D unresolved. With 6 bases removed from V and 6 bases from J, the gap between germline ends came to 12 bases. CDR1 MDHEN and CDR2 SYDVKM come from the germline V gene. The CDR3 extends over 13 amino acids. CDR3 sequence reads: CASRSTPGQPQHF. For the CDR3, the DNA is TGTGCCAGCAGATCCACCCCGGGTCAGCCCCAGCATTTT.

The rearrangement links TRBV7-3 to TRBJ2-1; D may be TRBD2 (5 bases). The CDR3 contains 15 residues. The V gene lost 5 bases and the J gene lost 8 bases, with 19 bases spanning the gap. Germline V gene sequence: CDR1 SGHTA, CDR2 FQGTGA. For the CDR3, the DNA is TGTGCCAGCAGCCTTCGGGGTCCAAATTGGGATGAGCAGTTCTTC. Protein: CASSLRGPNWDEQFF.

The rearrangement uses TRBV7-2 and TRBJ2-1, with TRBD2 as a possible D gene (5 bases). From germline, CDR1 is SGHTA and CDR2 FQGNSA. Trimming shortened V by 4 bases and J by 9 bases, and 10 bases separated the two germline ends. The CDR3 is 12 amino acids. CDR3 residues: CASSWRTVEQFF. In nucleotides, the CDR3 is TGTGCCAGCAGCTGGAGGACCGTTGAGCAGTTCTTC.

Here the CDR3 DNA reads TGTGCCAGCAGTCTAACAGCGGGAGGGTCCGCGCAGTATTTT. Its protein is CASSLTAGGSAQYF. The chain recombines TRBV6-5 with TRBJ2-3; TRBD2 matches at 10 bases. J lost 10 bases, V lost 5 bases, and 9 bases had no gene match. Germline V gives CDR1 MNHEY, CDR2 SVGAGI. The CDR3 extends over 14 amino acids.

The chain couples TRBV7-9 to TRBJ1-6, with D unclear. Looked up from germline, CDR1 is SEHNR and CDR2 is FQNEAQ (reference sequence). V was cut by 5 bases and J by 0 bases, with 11 bases left in between. This CDR3 region has 16 residues. Here the CDR3 reads CASSLGRFSYNSPLHF. The CDR3 DNA is TGTGCCAGCAGCCTCGGACGGTTCTCCTATAATTCACCCCTCCACTTT.

The chain uses TRBV5-1 and TRBJ1-2, with 8 bases fitting TRBD1. Germline CDR1 reads SGHRS; CDR2 reads YFSETQ. This CDR3 comprises 16 residues. Unmatched junction bases numbered 14, after V lost 4 bases and J lost 6 bases. CDR3 region: CASSTGTRGRGDGYTF. CDR3 nucleotides: TGCGCCAGCAGCACCGGAACCAGGGGGCGCGGTGATGGCTACACCTTC.

The rearrangement uses TRBV6-5 and TRBJ1-2; the D is unclear. Trimming took off 7 bases at V and 4 bases at J, with 16 bases between the two ends. Germline CDR1 and CDR2: MNHEY and SVGAGI. This CDR3 spans 14 amino acids. The DNA for the CDR3 is TGTGCCAGCACCCCCGAGGTTCAGGTCTATGGCTACACCTTC. This gives the protein CASTPEVQVYGYTF.

The chain is built from TRBV9 and TRBJ2-3; 9 bases align to TRBD2. V trimming: 4 bases; J trimming: 4 bases; junction bases outside the gene matches: 4. Germline CDR1 reads SGDLS; CDR2 reads YYNGEE. CDR3 length: 14 amino acids. CDR3 nucleotide sequence: TGTGCCAGCAGCCCCAGCGGGAGGTCAGATACGCAGTATTTT. As protein: CASSPSGRSDTQYF.

V and J are TRBV5-1 and TRBJ1-1; no clear D gene. Germline lookup yields CDR1 SGHRS and CDR2 YFSETQ. The CDR3 totals 13 residues. The V gene lost 2 bases and the J gene lost 4 bases, with 9 bases spanning the gap. The CDR3 here is CASSFREGTEAFF. CDR3 DNA sequence: TGCGCCAGCAGCTTCCGGGAGGGCACTGAAGCTTTCTTT.

V gene TRBV3-1 (or the pseudogene TRBV3-2) combines with J gene TRBJ1-4, with D perhaps TRBD1 (5 bases). Germline-derived CDR1 and CDR2 are LGHDT and YNNKEL (reference sequence). Trimming stripped 1 base from V and 9 bases from J, with 9 bases between. The CDR3 contains 13 residues. The CDR3 coding sequence is TGTGCCAGCAGCCAAGGCCCGGGACAAAAACTGTTTTTT. This gives the protein CASSQGPGQKLFF.

This clone was found once. The chain employs TRBV7-2 and TRBJ1-1; D is undetermined. Germline CDR1 is SGHTA and CDR2 is FQGNSA. The CDR3 spans 16 residues. The V and J ends lost 0 bases and 1 base respectively, with 12 bases between them. The CDR3, as DNA: TGTGCCAGCAGCTTAGCGCGGTTCCGCCAGAACACTGAAGCTTTCTTT. It encodes CASSLARFRQNTEAFF. The full variable domain, completed using reference TRBV7-2 and TRBJ1-1, is GAGVSQSPSNKVTEKGKDVELRCDPISGHTALYWYRQSLGQGLEFLIYFQGNSAPDKSGLPSDRFSAERTGGSVSTLTIQRTQQEDSAVYLCASSLARFRQNTEAFFGQGTRLTVV.

This clone was detected only once. This chain joins TRBV5-1 and TRBJ2-7, with 7 bases aligning to TRBD2. Germline CDR1 reads SGHRS; CDR2 reads YFSETQ. There are 15 residues in the CDR3. With 0 bases clipped from V and 2 bases from J, the junction kept 5 bases outside the gene matches. In nucleotides, the CDR3 is TGCGCCAGCAGCTTGGCTAGCGGAGTACCCTACGAGCAGTACTTC. Protein product: CASSLASGVPYEQYF.

The rearrangement joins TRBV5-6 to TRBJ1-1; D remains ambiguous. V lost 4 bases, J lost 1 base, and 14 bases lay in between. Germline V lookup: CDR1 SGHDT, CDR2 YYEEEE. There are 15 residues in the CDR3. In DNA, the CDR3 is TGTGCCAGCAGCATCGGACCTACCCAGAACACTGAAGCTTTCTTT. Translated: CASSIGPTQNTEAFF. Drawing the rest from reference TRBV5-6 and TRBJ1-1, the complete variable domain is DAGVTQSPTHLIKTRGQQVTLRCSPKSGHDTVSWYQQALGQGPQFIFQYYEEEERQRGNFPDRFSGHQFPNYSSELNVNALLLGDSALYLCASSIGPTQNTEAFFGQGTRLTVV.

This chain links TRBV12-5 with TRBJ2-7; 8 bases align to TRBD1. CDR1 LGHNT and CDR2 FRNRAP come from the germline V gene. J gave up 6 bases and V 8 bases, and 6 bases lay outside the gene matches. This CDR3 comprises 12 residues. The CDR3: CASTGGIGEQYF. The CDR3 region has the DNA TGTGCTAGTACAGGGGGAATAGGCGAGCAGTACTTC.

The genes are TRBV5-1 and TRBJ1-5, with TRBD1 as a possible D gene (6 bases). Germline CDR1 SGHRS, CDR2 YFSETQ. The germline V and J ends were trimmed by 1 base and 4 bases, with 12 bases remaining between them. This CDR3 has 15 amino acids. The CDR3 sequence: CASSLSGGGNQPQHF. The DNA of the CDR3 is TGCGCCAGCAGCTTGTCGGGGGGCGGGAATCAGCCCCAGCATTTT.

The rearrangement uses TRBV6-5 and TRBJ1-2; no definite D call. The CDR3 loop spans 14 amino acids. The germline gives CDR1 MNHEY, CDR2 SVGAGI. The V and J ends lost 6 bases and 0 bases respectively, with 11 bases between them. CDR3 loop: CASRGKVSNYGYTF. CDR3 in DNA: TGTGCCAGCAGGGGGAAGGTATCTAACTATGGCTACACCTTC.

The chain is built from TRBV11-2 and TRBJ1-1; tentative D call: TRBD1 (5 bases). Germline CDR1 SGHAT, CDR2 FQNNGV. The V and J ends lost 5 bases and 0 bases respectively, with 10 bases between them. This CDR3 contains 14 residues. DNA for the CDR3: TGTGCCAGCAGCCGACAGCTAATGAACACTGAAGCTTTCTTT. Residues: CASSRQLMNTEAFF.

The chain has TRBV2 and TRBJ2-3; 11 bases map to TRBD2. CDR1 SNHLY and CDR2 FYNNEI come from the germline V gene. The junction had 6 bases not matched to a gene; V was cut back by 6 bases and J by 4 bases. The CDR3 length is 15 residues. The CDR3 spells CASRTGTSGSDTQYF. In DNA, the CDR3 is TGTGCCAGCAGAACCGGGACTAGCGGCTCAGATACGCAGTATTTT. The complete variable domain, with remaining parts taken from reference TRBV2 and TRBJ2-3, reads EPEVTQTPSHQVTQMGQEVILRCVPISNHLYFYWYRQILGQKVEFLVSFYNNEISEKSEIFDDQFSVERPDGSNFTLKIRSTKLEDSAMYFCASRTGTSGSDTQYFGPGTRLTVL.

The rearrangement uses TRBV11-2 and TRBJ1-2; the D gene is possibly TRBD1 (5 bases). This CDR3 contains 14 residues. Trimming pared 0 bases from V and 9 bases from J, leaving 14 bases between. CDR1 and CDR2 (germline): SGHAT, FQNNGV. The CDR3 DNA reads as TGTGCCAGCAGCTTAGAGGGGGGAACGAAGAGCTACACCTTC. This codes for CASSLEGGTKSYTF.

This rearrangement joins TRBV5-1 to TRBJ1-4; no reliable D call. Trimming cost V 4 bases and J 3 bases, with 16 bases left between them. The CDR3 has 16 residues. Germline loops: CDR1 SGHRS, CDR2 YFSETQ. CDR3 amino acids: CASSPRGVLPNEKLFF. CDR3 nucleotides: TGCGCCAGCAGCCCCCGCGGGGTACTACCTAATGAAAAACTGTTTTTT.

V gene TRBV7-2 combines with J gene TRBJ2-3; 8 bases align to TRBD2. V was pared by 5 bases and J by 2 bases, with 3 bases of the junction left unmatched. The CDR3 runs to 14 residues. Germline-derived CDR1 and CDR2 are SGHTA and FQGNSA. The CDR3 region has the DNA TGTGCCAGCAGCCCGACTAGCGCCACAGATACGCAGTATTTT. Translating it yields CASSPTSATDTQYF. The entire variable domain, with the rest obtained from reference TRBV7-2 and TRBJ2-3, is as follows: GAGVSQSPSNKVTEKGKDVELRCDPISGHTALYWYRQSLGQGLEFLIYFQGNSAPDKSGLPSDRFSAERTGGSVSTLTIQRTQQEDSAVYLCASSPTSATDTQYFGPGTRLTVL.

The genes are TRBV7-2 and TRBJ1-5; unclear D gene. Germline loops: CDR1 SGHTA, CDR2 FQGNSA. CDR3 length: 17 residues. The V end lost 0 bases, the J end lost 5 bases, and 17 bases lay between the germline ends. DNA for the CDR3: TGTGCCAGCAGCTTAGCGCCTCTCAGCGTTCAAGATCAGCCCCAGCATTTT. This translates into CASSLAPLSVQDQPQHF. Supplemented by reference TRBV7-2 and TRBJ1-5, the full variable domain reads GAGVSQSPSNKVTEKGKDVELRCDPISGHTALYWYRQSLGQGLEFLIYFQGNSAPDKSGLPSDRFSAERTGGSVSTLTIQRTQQEDSAVYLCASSLAPLSVQDQPQHFGDGTRLSIL.